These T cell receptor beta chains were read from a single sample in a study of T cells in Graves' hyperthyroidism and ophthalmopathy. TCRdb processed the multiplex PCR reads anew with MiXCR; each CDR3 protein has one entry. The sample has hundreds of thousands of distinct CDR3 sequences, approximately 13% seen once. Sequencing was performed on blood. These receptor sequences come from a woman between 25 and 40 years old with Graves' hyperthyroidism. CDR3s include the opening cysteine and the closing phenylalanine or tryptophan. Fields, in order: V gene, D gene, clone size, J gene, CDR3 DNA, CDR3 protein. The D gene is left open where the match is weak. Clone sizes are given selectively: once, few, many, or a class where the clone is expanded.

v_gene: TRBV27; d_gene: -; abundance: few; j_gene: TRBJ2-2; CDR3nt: TGTGCCAGCAGTCCCAAGCAGGGGTCCGGGGAGCTGTTTTTT; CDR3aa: CASSPKQGSGELFF
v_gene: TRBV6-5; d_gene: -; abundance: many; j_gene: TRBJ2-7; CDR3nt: TGTGCCAGCAGTTACGACGGAGCGGGCTCCTACGAGCAGTACTTC; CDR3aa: CASSYDGAGSYEQYF
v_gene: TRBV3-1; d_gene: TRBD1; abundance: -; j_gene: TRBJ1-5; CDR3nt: TGTGCCAGCACCCCAGGGGGGGGACAGGGAAGTCAGCCCCAGCATTTT; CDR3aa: CASTPGGGQGSQPQHF
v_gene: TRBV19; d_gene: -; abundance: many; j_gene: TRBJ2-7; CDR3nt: TGTGCCAGTAGTATCAAGGCCCTAGGAGGCGAGCAGTACTTC; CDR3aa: CASSIKALGGEQYF
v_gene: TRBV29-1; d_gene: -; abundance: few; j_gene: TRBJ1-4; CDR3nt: TGCGGGGCGACTAATGAAAAACTGTTTTTT; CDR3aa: CGATNEKLFF
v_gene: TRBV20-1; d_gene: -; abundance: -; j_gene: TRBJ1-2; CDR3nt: TGCAGTGCTAGAGATCTATCGAGCGGACACAACTATGGCTACACCTTC; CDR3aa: CSARDLSSGHNYGYTF
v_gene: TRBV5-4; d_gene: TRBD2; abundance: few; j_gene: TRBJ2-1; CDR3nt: TGTGCCAGCAGCCCCGGGGGGGGACTAGCGGGTATCTACAATGAGCAGTTCTTC; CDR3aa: CASSPGGGLAGIYNEQFF
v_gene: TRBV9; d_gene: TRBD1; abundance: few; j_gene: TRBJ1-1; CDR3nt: TGTGCCAGCAGCCCACCAGACAGGGGGCTCAACACTGAAGCTTTCTTT; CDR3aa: CASSPPDRGLNTEAFF
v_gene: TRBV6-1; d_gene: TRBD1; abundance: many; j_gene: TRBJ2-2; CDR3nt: TGTGCCATATTCCCGGGACAGGGCACCGGGGAGCTGTTTTTT; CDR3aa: CAIFPGQGTGELFF
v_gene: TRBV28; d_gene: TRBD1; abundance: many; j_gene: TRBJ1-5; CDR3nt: TGTGCCAGCAGTTTACCCGACAGGGGCAATCAGCCCCAGCATTTT; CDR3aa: CASSLPDRGNQPQHF
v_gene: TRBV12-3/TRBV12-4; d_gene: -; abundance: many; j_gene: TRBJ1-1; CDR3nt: TGTGCCAGCAGCCCGGGGTTGATGAACACTGAAGCTTTCTTT; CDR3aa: CASSPGLMNTEAFF
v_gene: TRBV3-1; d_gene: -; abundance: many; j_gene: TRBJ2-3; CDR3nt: TGTGCCAGCAGCCAAGAAACACGTTATACGCAGTATTTT; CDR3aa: CASSQETRYTQYF
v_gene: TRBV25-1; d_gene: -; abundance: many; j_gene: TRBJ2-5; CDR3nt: TGTGCCAGCAGTGAATTTTACCAAGAGACCCAGTACTTC; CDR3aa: CASSEFYQETQYF
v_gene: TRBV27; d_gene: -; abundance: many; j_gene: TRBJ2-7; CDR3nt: TGTGCCAGCGCCGGGACATGGACCTACGAGCAGTACTTC; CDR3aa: CASAGTWTYEQYF
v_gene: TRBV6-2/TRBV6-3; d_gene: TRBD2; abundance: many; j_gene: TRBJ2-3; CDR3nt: TGTGCCGGACGAGCGGGAGGAAGCACAGATACGCAGTATTTT; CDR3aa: CAGRAGGSTDTQYF
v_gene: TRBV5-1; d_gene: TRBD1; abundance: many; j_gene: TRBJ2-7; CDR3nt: TGCGCCAGCAGCTCCAGACAGGGCACAGACGAGCAGTACTTC; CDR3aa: CASSSRQGTDEQYF
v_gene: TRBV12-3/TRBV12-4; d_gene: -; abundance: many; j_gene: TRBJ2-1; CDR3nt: TGTGCCAGCAGCCCCGCAGGTAGGGATGAGCAGTTCTTC; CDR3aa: CASSPAGRDEQFF
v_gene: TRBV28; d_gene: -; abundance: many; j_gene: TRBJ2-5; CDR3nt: TGTGCCAGCAGTTCCACCAGGGGTCAGACCCAGTACTTC; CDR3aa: CASSSTRGQTQYF
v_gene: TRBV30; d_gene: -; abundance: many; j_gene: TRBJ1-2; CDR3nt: TGCAGTTGCGATGGCTACACCTTC; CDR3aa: CSCDGYTF
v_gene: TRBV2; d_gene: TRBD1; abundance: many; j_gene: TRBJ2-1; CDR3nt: TGTGCCAGCAGGACAGGGGTCGAGCAGTTCTTC; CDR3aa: CASRTGVEQFF
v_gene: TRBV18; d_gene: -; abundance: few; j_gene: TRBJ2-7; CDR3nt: TGTGCCAGCTCACCTGACGGGAGCTCCTACGAGCAGTACTTC; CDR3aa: CASSPDGSSYEQYF
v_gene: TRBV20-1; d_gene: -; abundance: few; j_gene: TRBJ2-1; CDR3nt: TGCAGTGCACTAGGTGCTGGCAATGAGCAGTTCTTC; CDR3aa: CSALGAGNEQFF
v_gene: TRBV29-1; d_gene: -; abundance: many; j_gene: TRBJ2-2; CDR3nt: TGCAGCGTTGAACAGGGGCGGGACACCGGGGAGCTGTTTTTT; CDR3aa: CSVEQGRDTGELFF
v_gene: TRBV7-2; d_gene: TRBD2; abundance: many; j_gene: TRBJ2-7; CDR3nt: TGTGCCAGTAGCTTAGAGACGGGAGGAGCCTACGAGCAGTACTTC; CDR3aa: CASSLETGGAYEQYF